The clone carrying this T cell receptor beta chain has at least ten counts. The antigen is undetermined. This sample is drawn from a study of T cells after yellow fever vaccination. This CDR3 region has 17 residues. Trimming removed 6 bases from V and 1 base from J, with 19 bases in between. Germline CDR1 and CDR2: SGHAT and FQNNGV. The TCR cDNA carried a universal primer site and UMIs from 5'RACE template switching. TCRdb reprocessed the 5' RACE reads via MiXCR and lists one record per CDR3 protein. The table includes about 340,000 distinct CDR3 sequences, around 12% detected once. Study-level points and caveats: Weaker, the secondary response had a peak occurring faster, on day 5 versus 15. Most primary-vaccination clones reappeared after the booster (approximately 97% CD4, about 88% CD8).

This clonotype was sampled from a man younger than 35 who received the YFV17D yellow fever vaccine. The chain links TRBV11-2 to TRBJ2-1; tentatively, D is TRBD1 (6 bases). Sequenced here: CD4+ T cells sorted from PBMCs, sampled 15 days after the yellow fever booster vaccination. CDR3 sequence (DNA): TGTGCCAGCAGAGCCGGGACATGGGGAAGGTCCTACAATGAGCAGTTCTTC. Translation gives CASRAGTWGRSYNEQFF.